This T cell receptor (beta chain) was sequenced during a study of CD8 T cells in Susac syndrome. Across the whole study: Sequenced Susac syndrome patients included roughly 6 with active disease and under ten who were in remission. At the time their blood was drawn, patients with Susac syndrome were either therapy-naive, on corticosteroids (with some of them also receiving intravenous immunoglobulin), or on intravenous immunoglobulin alone.

High-throughput TCR beta sequencing covered peripheral CD8+ and CD4+ T cells. It was with random hexamers that roughly 0.45 to 1 ug RNA was reverse transcribed. It was immunoSEQ multiplex PCR that amplified TCR beta CDR3 across 54 Vbeta and 13 Jbeta. Using its own MiXCR run on the immunoSEQ multiplex PCR reads, TCRdb lists one record per CDR3 protein. The sample lists 150,000 or so distinct CDR3 sequences, 85% to 95% seen once, with 0.13% to 0.15% in the top ten. Sequencing was done on a sample of CD4+ T cells from PBMCs. This receptor was taken from a human donor with Susac syndrome.

The CDR3, as DNA: TGTGCCAGCTCACGCTACGACGGGACCCAGTACTTC. Protein: CASSRYDGTQYF. The V gene is TRBV18, the J gene TRBJ2-5; D call uncertain. The germline CDR1 and CDR2 sequences are KGHSH and LQKENI. The CDR3 has 12 amino acids. V was clipped by 4 bases and J by 7 bases, with 10 bases between them.